Presented here are 16 T cell receptor beta chains from one specimen sequenced in a study of blood T cells in healthy people across ages. Primed by a sample-barcoded 5' primer and a J-beta primer mix, a second PCR proceeded for 7 to 11 cycles. Each CDR3 protein gets one entry after TCRdb re-called the 5' RACE reads with MiXCR. The sample has fewer than 2,000,000 distinct CDR3 sequences, approximately 40% seen once. The source material was blood. These receptors all stem from a human donor in good health.

This rearrangement joins TRBV6-1 to TRBJ2-7, with D perhaps TRBD1 (6 bases). Germline V CDR1 and CDR2: MNHNS, SASEGT. Trimming removed 3 bases at V and 6 bases at J, with 15 bases between. The CDR3 spans 14 residues. The CDR3 coding sequence is TGTGCCAGCAGTGAGTGGACAGCCCTCTCCGAGCAGTACTTC. Protein: CASSEWTALSEQYF.

The chain uses TRBV5-1 and TRBJ2-2; TRBD2 is a possible D gene (6 bases). V gave up 0 bases and J gave up 3 bases, with 18 bases separating them. The CDR3 is 18 amino acids. The germline V gene has CDR1 SGHRS and CDR2 YFSETQ. The CDR3 coding sequence is TGCGCCAGCAGCTTGGTCGGTAGGGAGGTTTCGGACACCGGGGAGCTGTTTTTT. This encodes CASSLVGREVSDTGELFF.

This clonotype has only a few counts. This chain joins TRBV6-5 and TRBJ1-6; D remains ambiguous. Trimming left V 7 bases short and J 5 bases short, with 15 bases between. CDR3 length equals 15 residues. From germline, CDR1 is MNHEY and CDR2 SVGAGI. CDR3 nucleotide sequence: TGTGCCAGCACCCGGGCCGGACTGAATAATTCACCCCTCCACTTT. Translated, it gives CASTRAGLNNSPLHF.

Remarks on this clonotype: This CDR3 fails to terminate in the conserved phenylalanine or tryptophan, so it likely reflects a read error. The chain is built from TRBV7-8 and TRBJ1-6, with D perhaps TRBD1 (5 bases). Germline V gives CDR1 SGHVS, CDR2 FQNEAQ. The CDR3 runs to 17 residues. Between the trimmed V and J ends, which lost 5 bases and 0 bases, there was a span of 14 bases. CDR3 in amino acids: CASSLLGRGSYNSPLHC. For the CDR3, the DNA is TGTGCCAGCAGCCTCCTGGGACGGGGCTCCTATAATTCACCCCTCCACTGT.

This chain links TRBV6-2 or TRBV6-3 with TRBJ2-1, with D perhaps TRBD1 (5 bases). Trimming pared 6 bases from V and 5 bases from J, leaving 14 bases between. The length of the CDR3 is 14 residues. CDR1 is MNHEY and CDR2 is SVGEGT in the germline V gene. CDR3 loop: CASSSRVPHNEQFF. CDR3 in DNA: TGTGCCAGCAGCAGCAGGGTTCCCCACAATGAGCAGTTCTTC.

Here the CDR3 reads CASSWIVAKNIQYF. The CDR3 DNA sequence: TGTGCCAGCAGTTGGATTGTAGCCAAAAACATTCAGTACTTC. The genes are TRBV28 and TRBJ2-4; D remains ambiguous. The germline gives CDR1 MDHEN, CDR2 SYDVKM. Trimming pared 4 bases from V and 0 bases from J, leaving 7 bases between. The CDR3 is 14 residues long.

The chain is built from TRBV19 and TRBJ1-3; D ambiguous. This CDR3 is 13 amino acids long. The germline V and J ends were trimmed by 7 bases and 0 bases, with 7 bases remaining between them. The germline gives CDR1 LNHDA, CDR2 SQIVND (reference sequence). This chain's CDR3 is CASMIFSGNTIYF. The CDR3 DNA is TGTGCCAGTATGATCTTCTCTGGAAACACCATATATTTT.

J is TRBJ1-3 and V is TRBV4-3, with D uncertain. V was cut by 0 bases and J by 0 bases, with 9 bases left in between. The CDR3 length is 16 residues. CDR1 and CDR2 from the germline V gene are LGHNA and YSLEER. The CDR3 loop is CASSQDRFISGNTIYF. CDR3 bases: TGCGCCAGCAGCCAAGATCGTTTCATCTCTGGAAACACCATATATTTT.

The chain employs TRBV28 and TRBJ2-3; 7 bases map to TRBD1. CDR1 is MDHEN, CDR2 SYDVKM, per germline. The CDR3 covers 15 residues. V dropped 5 bases and J dropped 4; count of bases not matched to a gene: 9. DNA of the CDR3: TGTGCCAGCAGTCCGACAGGGATCTTAGCAGATACGCAGTATTTT. Translating it yields CASSPTGILADTQYF.

A single count supports this clonotype. This rearrangement joins TRBV5-5 to TRBJ1-5, with D tentatively TRBD1 (6 bases). Looked up from germline, CDR1 is SGHKS and CDR2 is YYEKEE (reference sequence). CDR3 size: 16 residues. Trimming took 4 bases from V and 5 from J, leaving 19 bases between them. The CDR3 spells CASSPGTQWRDQPQHF. CDR3 nucleotides: TGTGCCAGCAGCCCTGGGACACAATGGCGGGATCAGCCCCAGCATTTT. The whole variable domain, filled in from reference TRBV5-5 and TRBJ1-5, reads DAGVTQSPTHLIKTRGQQVTLRCSPISGHKSVSWYQQVLGQGPQFIFQYYEKEERGRGNFPDRFSARQFPNYSSELNVNALLLGDSALYLCASSPGTQWRDQPQHFGDGTRLSIL.

A few counts support this clonotype. The gene calls are TRBV24-1 and TRBJ2-3; 10 positions agree with TRBD2. V dropped 3 bases and J dropped 1; count of bases not matched to a gene: 9. The CDR3 is 18 residues long. Germline CDR1 KGHDR, CDR2 SFDVKD. The CDR3 DNA sequence: TGTGCCACCAGTGATGCGGCTAGCGGGGGTGAGGGCACAGATACGCAGTATTTT. This codes for CATSDAASGGEGTDTQYF.

In its sample, this clonotype was seen a few times. The V and J genes are TRBV20-1 and TRBJ2-1; 7 bases match TRBD2. Germline lookup yields CDR1 DFQATT and CDR2 SNEGSKA (reference sequence). Germline trimming cut 6 bases from V and 0 bases from J; bases unmatched to any gene: 2. The CDR3 loop spans 13 amino acids. The CDR3 DNA reads as TGCAGTGCCGTAGCGGGCTCCTACAATGAGCAGTTCTTC. Its translation: CSAVAGSYNEQFF.

A word on this clonotype: A junction end diverges from the germline sequence, so it may reflect a read error. The chain employs TRBV7-2 and TRBJ2-6; 10 positions match TRBD1. This CDR3 has 19 amino acids. Germline V gives CDR1 SGHTA, CDR2 FQGNSA. The CDR3 DNA reads as TGTGCCGGCAGCCAAACCGGGACAGGGGTTAAAGCTGGGGCCAACGTCCAGACTTTC. Its protein product is CAGSQTGTGVKAGANVQTF.

CDR3 residues: CASSQPGQGPSSTDTQYF. CDR3 nucleotides: TGTGCCAGCTCTCAACCGGGACAGGGTCCCTCTAGCACAGATACGCAGTATTTT. V gene TRBV18 combines with J gene TRBJ2-3; TRBD1 aligns across 9 bases. The CDR3 sequence is 18 residues long. The V gene's germline CDR1 is KGHSH and CDR2 LQKENI. V was clipped by 6 bases and J by 0 bases; unmatched bases: 13. The whole variable domain, filled in from reference TRBV18 and TRBJ2-3, reads NAGVMQNPRHLVRRRGQEARLRCSPMKGHSHVYWYRQLPEEGLKFMVYLQKENIIDESGMPKERFSAEFPKEGPSILRIQQVVRGDSAAYFCASSQPGQGPSSTDTQYFGPGTRLTVL.

This clonotype turned up a few times. This chain uses TRBV15 with TRBJ2-7; 7 nucleotides agree with TRBD1. Germline V gene lookup returns CDR1 LNHNV and CDR2 YYDKDF (reference sequence). V trimming: 5 bases; J trimming: 0 bases; junction bases outside the gene matches: 7. This CDR3 is 15 amino acids long. The CDR3 DNA is TGTGCCACCAGCGGCCGGGACAGCCCCTCCTACGAGCAGTACTTC. Amino acid sequence: CATSGRDSPSYEQYF.

This clonotype came up once. The rearrangement links TRBV28 to TRBJ2-3; 7 nucleotides align to TRBD1. CDR1 is MDHEN and CDR2 is SYDVKM in the germline V gene. The CDR3 spans 14 residues. Trimming removed 4 bases from V and 7 bases from J; junction bases left unmatched: 8. CDR3 nucleotide sequence: TGTGCCAGCAGTTCCCCAAACAGGGGCTATACGCAGTATTTT. This encodes CASSSPNRGYTQYF. Filled out from reference TRBV28 and TRBJ2-3, the complete variable domain reads DVKVTQSSRYLVKRTGEKVFLECVQDMDHENMFWYRQDPGLGLRLIYFSYDVKMKEKGDIPEGYSVSREKKERFSLILESASTNQTSMYLCASSSPNRGYTQYFGPGTRLTVL.